The 5 T cell receptor beta chains below come from one sample, sequenced in a study of cytomegalovirus exposure and HLA in healthy donors. The PCR contained 60 Vbeta and 13 Jbeta primers. Profiling relied on immunoSEQ multiplex PCR, and the TCRdb table lists in-frame clones only, not all of them. The table has roughly 97,000 clones, roughly 9.1% seen once. Sequencing input: PBMCs. All receptors come from a man aged 40-55 years in good health and CMV-seropositive.

The CDR3 sequence is CAISESLTSGTYEQYF. CDR3 in DNA: TGTGCCATCAGTGAGTCCCTGACTAGCGGGACCTACGAGCAGTACTTC. The V gene is TRBV10-3, the J gene TRBJ2-7; 11 bases fit TRBD2. Germline CDR1 reads ENHRY; CDR2 reads SYGVKD. The ends lost 0 bases at V and 2 bases at J; junction bases unmatched: 3. There are 16 residues in the CDR3.

The gene calls are TRBV28 and TRBJ2-1, with 8 bases that match TRBD2. With V trimmed by 3 bases and J by 7 bases, 5 bases remained unmatched. The CDR3 loop spans 14 amino acids. CDR1 MDHEN and CDR2 SYDVKM come from the germline V gene. The CDR3, as DNA: TGTGCCAGCAGTTTTAGCGGGAACCGAAATGAGCAGTTCTTC. The encoded protein is CASSFSGNRNEQFF.

Only a few counts were recorded for this clone. The rearrangement joins TRBV14 to TRBJ2-7; D is unresolved. This CDR3 has 14 residues. V was clipped by 3 bases and J by 0 bases, with 9 bases between them. The germline V gene encodes CDR1 SGHDN and CDR2 FVKESK. The CDR3 sequence: CASSQYLSSYEQYF. The DNA of the CDR3 is TGTGCCAGCAGCCAGTACCTGAGCTCCTACGAGCAGTACTTC.

The chain is built from TRBV4-1 and TRBJ2-7, with 8 bases matching TRBD1. Germline-derived CDR1 and CDR2 are MGHRA and YSYEKL. V lost 4 bases, J lost 0 bases, and 2 bases stayed unmatched. The CDR3 consists of 14 residues. Here the CDR3 DNA reads TGCGCCAGCAGCCGGACAGGGAGCTCCTACGAGCAGTACTTC. Encoded protein: CASSRTGSSYEQYF.

This clone was seen only a few times. The chain recombines TRBV9 with TRBJ2-6, with a tentative D call TRBD1 (6 bases). V shed 3 bases and J shed 3 bases, with 10 bases lying between them. Germline CDR1 is SGDLS and CDR2 is YYNGEE. This CDR3 spans 15 amino acids. The CDR3 sequence is CASSDRTDGANVLTF. The CDR3 nucleotides are TGTGCCAGCAGCGACCGGACAGATGGGGCCAACGTCCTGACTTTC.